One sample yielded the 24 T cell receptor beta chains listed below, sequenced in a study of blood T cell repertoires in COVID-19. Here immunoSEQ multiplex PCR was the method, and the copy in TCRdb shows in-frame clones only, minus some. The table has about 14,000 clones, about 90% seen once. Sequencing used peripheral blood. Source of these receptors: a human donor in a cohort sampled during active COVID-19.

The chain is built from TRBV10-3 and TRBJ2-5, with 8 positions matching TRBD2. The CDR3 sequence is 15 residues long. The V gene's germline CDR1 is ENHRY and CDR2 SYGVKD. The junction had 4 bases not matched to a gene; V was cut back by 2 bases and J by 2 bases. The CDR3 sequence: CAISESLAGQETQYF. The DNA for the CDR3 is TGTGCCATCAGTGAGAGTCTAGCGGGTCAAGAGACCCAGTACTTC.

This chain links TRBV2 with TRBJ1-1, with D perhaps TRBD1 (5 bases). In germline, CDR1 is SNHLY, CDR2 FYNNEI. The CDR3 is made up of 12 amino acids. With 4 bases removed from V and 7 bases from J, the gap between germline ends came to 10 bases. This CDR3 is CASSGTLIEAFF. The CDR3 DNA reads as TGTGCCAGCAGTGGGACACTAATTGAAGCTTTCTTT. Based on the CDR3 plus reference TRBV2 and TRBJ1-1, the full variable domain is EPEVTQTPSHQVTQMGQEVILRCVPISNHLYFYWYRQILGQKVEFLVSFYNNEISEKSEIFDDQFSVERPDGSNFTLKIRSTKLEDSAMYFCASSGTLIEAFFGQGTRLTVV.

V is TRBV4-3 and J is TRBJ1-2; 8 bases match TRBD1. Germline lookup yields CDR1 LGHNA and CDR2 YSLEER. The CDR3 covers 16 residues. Trimming at V came to 2 bases and at J to 3 bases, leaving 8 bases not matched to a gene. Written as DNA, the CDR3 is TGCGCCAGCAGCCAAACCCGGGGACAGGCCGACTATGGCTACACCTTC. This codes for CASSQTRGQADYGYTF.

This clone was found a few times. The J gene is TRBJ2-7, the V gene TRBV13; 7 bases are a match to TRBD1. CDR1 and CDR2 from the germline V gene are PRHDT and FYEKMQ (reference sequence). Trimming removed 4 bases from V and 3 bases from J; junction bases left unmatched: 6. The CDR3 is 14 residues long. The CDR3 DNA sequence: TGTGCCAGCAGCTCCGAAGGGACAGTCTACGAGCAGTACTTC. This translates into CASSSEGTVYEQYF.

The chain recombines TRBV6-5 with TRBJ1-6; D ambiguous. This CDR3 is built from 14 residues. Germline V gives CDR1 MNHEY, CDR2 SVGAGI. The V end lost 0 bases, the J end lost 5 bases, and 5 bases lay between the germline ends. CDR3 coding DNA: TGTGCCAGCAGTTACTCAGAGGATAATTCACCCCTCCACTTT. Amino acid sequence: CASSYSEDNSPLHF.

The rearrangement links TRBV28 to TRBJ2-7, with TRBD1 matching over 8 bases. Germline CDR1 is MDHEN and CDR2 is SYDVKM. After removal of 6 bases from V and 2 bases from J, the junction contained 9 bases not matched to a gene. The CDR3 has 15 amino acids. This CDR3 reads CASRGHGQGTYEQYF. The CDR3 coding sequence is TGTGCCAGCAGAGGGCACGGACAGGGAACCTACGAGCAGTACTTC.

This chain joins TRBV12-3 or TRBV12-4 and TRBJ1-2, with no clear D. The CDR3 has 12 amino acids. The V end was cut by 6 bases, the J end by 8 bases, with 13 bases between. The CDR3 nucleotides read TGTGCCAGCAGCCCCCCGGGTGACGGCTACACCTTC. Residues: CASSPPGDGYTF.

Points on this clone: At one of its ends the junction is not consistent with the germline gene, which may arise from a read error. The V and J genes are TRBV7-6 and TRBJ2-1; D might be TRBD2 (6 bases). The CDR3 extends over 16 amino acids. Germline assignment: CDR1 SGHVS and CDR2 FNYEAQ. CDR3 in amino acids: CASRLGGSGGVNEQFF. DNA for the CDR3: TGTGCCAGCAGATTAGGTGGTAGCGGAGGGGTCAATGAGCAGTTCTTC. Complete variable domain (other parts from reference TRBV7-6 and TRBJ2-1): GAGVSQSPRYKVTKRGQDVALRCDPISGHVSLYWYRQALGQGPEFLTYFNYEAQQDKSGLPNDRFSAERPEGSISTLTIQRTEQRDSAMYRCASRLGGSGGVNEQFFGPGTRLTVL.

This clone was seen more than once but under ten times. In DNA, the CDR3 is TGCGCCAGCAGGGGACAGGGGAAGATCTACGAGCAGTACTTC. Protein: CASRGQGKIYEQYF. This sequence joins TRBV5-1 and TRBJ2-7; 10 nucleotides align to TRBD1. The V and J ends lost 5 bases and 3 bases, in that order; junction bases with no gene match: 5. The CDR3 totals 14 residues. Germline V gives CDR1 SGHRS, CDR2 YFSETQ.

The chain couples TRBV12-3 or TRBV12-4 to TRBJ2-7; a weak D match, TRBD2 (5 bases). This CDR3 region has 13 residues. Trimming pared 5 bases from V and 2 bases from J, leaving 10 bases between. CDR3 DNA sequence: TGTGCCAGCAGTCACCGACTAACCTACGAGCAGTACTTC. Translated, it gives CASSHRLTYEQYF.

V gene TRBV5-1 combines with J gene TRBJ2-5; 12 bases agree with TRBD1. The CDR3 spans 14 residues. Germline V gene lookup returns CDR1 SGHRS and CDR2 YFSETQ. The CDR3 DNA reads as TGCGACCCAGCCCGGGACAGGGGGCGGGAGACCCAGTACTTC. Protein: CDPARDRGRETQYF.

The chain links TRBV28 to TRBJ2-4, with 8 bases that match TRBD2. The germline gives CDR1 MDHEN, CDR2 SYDVKM. After removal of 4 bases from V and 6 bases from J, the junction contained 8 bases not matched to a gene. This CDR3 comprises 15 residues. The CDR3 reads CASSSWGTRRNIQYF. The CDR3, as DNA: TGTGCCAGCAGTTCTTGGGGGACTAGGCGAAACATTCAGTACTTC.

The rearrangement uses TRBV3-1 (or the pseudogene TRBV3-2) and TRBJ2-2; 7 bases align to TRBD2. The CDR3 is 15 residues long. Germline lookup yields CDR1 LGHDT and CDR2 YNNKEL (reference sequence). Unmatched junction bases numbered 4, after V lost 2 bases and J lost 4 bases. CDR3 region: CASSQPRTSTGELFF. The CDR3 DNA reads TGTGCCAGCAGCCAACCCCGGACTAGCACCGGGGAGCTGTTTTTT.

This clone was observed once. The chain carries TRBV27 and TRBJ2-1, with 8 bases identical to TRBD1. The J segment lost 1 base and the V segment lost 2 bases, leaving 4 bases of the junction unmatched. CDR3 size: 16 residues. Per germline, CDR1 MNHEY and CDR2 SMNVEV (reference sequence). This chain's CDR3 is CASSLAGGGSYNEQFF. CDR3 DNA: TGTGCCAGCAGTTTAGCAGGGGGCGGGTCCTACAATGAGCAGTTCTTC.

V and J are TRBV18 and TRBJ2-7; 9 bases line up with TRBD2. The germline gives CDR1 KGHSH, CDR2 LQKENI. Germline trimming cut 0 bases from V and 0 bases from J; bases unmatched to any gene: 3. The CDR3 consists of 16 residues. For the CDR3, the DNA is TGTGCCAGCTCACCACCGAGCGGGGGGTACTCCTACGAGCAGTACTTC. Amino acid sequence: CASSPPSGGYSYEQYF.

This clone appeared a single time. The genes are TRBV5-1 and TRBJ1-6, with 7 bases that match TRBD1. Germline lookup yields CDR1 SGHRS and CDR2 YFSETQ. CDR3 length equals 16 residues. The trim removed 3 bases at V and 2 bases at J, leaving 5 bases unmatched. Here the CDR3 DNA reads TGCGCCAGCAGCTCCGGGACAGCAGCCTATAATTCACCCCTCCACTTT. Its protein product is CASSSGTAAYNSPLHF.

This rearrangement joins TRBV6-6 to TRBJ2-7, with 9 bases that match TRBD1. This CDR3 contains 15 residues. Germline V CDR1 and CDR2: MNHNY, SVGAGI (reference sequence). V lost 6 bases and J lost 3; bases outside the gene matches: 9. The DNA of the CDR3 is TGTGCCAGCAGGCAAGGACAGGGGTACTTCTACGAGCAGTACTTC. It specifies CASRQGQGYFYEQYF.

The rearrangement uses TRBV14 and TRBJ2-3; TRBD2 might be the D (5 bases). Germline CDR1 reads SGHDN; CDR2 reads FVKESK. The CDR3 has 15 amino acids. V lost 3 bases, J lost 0 bases, and 10 bases lay in between. The CDR3 region has the DNA TGTGCCAGCAGCCAGTGGACGGGAAGCACAGATACGCAGTATTTT. It encodes CASSQWTGSTDTQYF.

With respect to this clone: One end of the junction does not line up with germline, which may come from a read error. This chain uses TRBV18 with TRBJ2-2; TRBD1 agrees at 7 bases. The CDR3 totals 13 residues. Germline values: CDR1 KGHSH, CDR2 LQKENI. CDR3 DNA: TGTGCCAGCTCGCCACAGGGGACCGGGGAGCTGTTTTTT. Protein: CASSPQGTGELFF.

This chain uses TRBV7-2 with TRBJ2-2; 9 bases line up with TRBD2. The CDR3 covers 16 residues. After removal of 4 bases from V and 2 bases from J, the junction contained 5 bases not matched to a gene. CDR1 is SGHTA, CDR2 FQGNSA, per germline. The CDR3 protein is CASSSVAGANTGELFF. CDR3 DNA: TGTGCCAGCAGCTCTGTAGCGGGGGCCAACACCGGGGAGCTGTTTTTT.

J is TRBJ2-7 and V is TRBV7-8, with 11 bases identical to TRBD2. The CDR3 spans 17 residues. Per the germline V gene, CDR1 is SGHVS and CDR2 is FQNEAQ. The V gene end was trimmed by 5 bases and the J gene end by 4 bases; junction bases not matched to a gene: 13. CDR3 DNA sequence: TGTGCCAGCAGCCGCGGGGTAGCGGGGGGGAAGGGGTACGAGCAGTACTTC. Its protein is CASSRGVAGGKGYEQYF.

The chain is built from TRBV19 and TRBJ2-7, with 10 bases aligning to TRBD1. This CDR3 comprises 13 residues. The V gene end was trimmed by 8 bases and the J gene end by 2 bases; junction bases not matched to a gene: 3. The V gene's germline CDR1 is LNHDA and CDR2 SQIVND (reference sequence). For the CDR3, the DNA is TGTGCCAGTGGGACAGGGGATGCCTACGAGCAGTACTTC. This codes for CASGTGDAYEQYF. Supplemented by reference TRBV19 and TRBJ2-7, the full variable domain reads DGGITQSPKYLFRKEGQNVTLSCEQNLNHDAMYWYRQDPGQGLRLIYYSQIVNDFQKGDIAEGYSVSREKKESFPLTVTSAQKNPTAFYLCASGTGDAYEQYFGPGTRLTVT.

J is TRBJ2-5 and V is TRBV30, with 7 bases that match TRBD2. Losses at the gene ends were 1 base for V and 10 bases for J; bases not matched to a gene: 12. Germline CDR1 GTSNPN, CDR2 SVGIG (reference sequence). CDR3 length: 14 residues. CDR3 DNA: TGTGCCTGGAGTGCCCTGGGGAGGGTGAATATCCAGTACTTC. As protein: CAWSALGRVNIQYF.

This clone was seen a handful of times. The chain's CDR3 is CASSRSQTASGAYEQYF. The CDR3 nucleotides are TGTGCCAGCAGTCGTTCCCAAACGGCTAGCGGAGCCTACGAGCAGTACTTC. The chain couples TRBV27 to TRBJ2-7, with 7 bases matching TRBD2. The germline V gene has CDR1 MNHEY and CDR2 SMNVEV (reference sequence). After removal of 5 bases from V and 2 bases from J, the junction contained 15 bases not matched to a gene. The length of the CDR3 is 17 residues.